The 25 T cell receptor beta chains listed next were all sequenced from one sample in a study of neurological immune-mediated disorders. TCRdb passed the 5' RACE reads through MiXCR, listing each CDR3 protein once. Altogether about 24,000 distinct CDR3 sequences are present, 6.5% to 8.5% being singletons, with the ten largest covering around 5%. Sequenced: PBMCs. These receptors were collected from a woman aged 40-49 years in good health.

At least ten counts were recorded for this clonotype. V and J are TRBV25-1 and TRBJ1-1; D ambiguous. Germline CDR1 is MGHDK and CDR2 is SYGVNS. The CDR3 contains 12 residues. Trimming removed 3 bases from V and 11 bases from J, with 13 bases in between. The CDR3 coding sequence is TGTGCCAGCAGTGACGGGTTAGGAAGGGCTTTCTTT. It translates to CASSDGLGRAFF.

This clonotype was recorded many times. This chain links TRBV30 with TRBJ2-7; D gene uncertain. V shed 4 bases and J shed 1 base, with 8 bases lying between them. The germline gives CDR1 GTSNPN, CDR2 SVGIG (reference sequence). This CDR3 spans 12 amino acids. For the CDR3, the DNA is TGTGCCTGGACAGACGGTTCCTACGAGCAGTACTTC. This translates into CAWTDGSYEQYF. The whole variable domain, remainder taken from reference TRBV30 and TRBJ2-7, is SQTIHQWPATLVQPVGSPLSLECTVEGTSNPNLYWYRQAAGRGLQLLFYSVGIGQISSEVPQNLSASRPQDRQFILSSKKLLLSDSGFYLCAWTDGSYEQYFGPGTRLTVT.

This clonotype was recorded many times. V is TRBV5-1 and J is TRBJ2-2; D not resolved. Trimming cost V 0 bases and J 0 bases, with 6 bases left between them. Germline-derived CDR1 and CDR2 are SGHRS and YFSETQ. The CDR3 is 15 residues long. The CDR3 nucleotides are TGCGCCAGCAGCTTGGACACTGCGAACACCGGGGAGCTGTTTTTT. Translated, it gives CASSLDTANTGELFF.

The table lists this clonotype with many counts. This rearrangement joins TRBV5-1 to TRBJ2-1; 7 nucleotides line up with TRBD1. Germline loops: CDR1 SGHRS, CDR2 YFSETQ. V was pared by 4 bases and J by 10 bases, with 5 bases of the junction left unmatched. The CDR3 spans 12 residues. The CDR3 here is CASSRGRGEQFF. The CDR3 DNA is TGCGCCAGCAGCCGGGGCAGGGGGGAGCAGTTCTTC.

This clonotype was recorded at least ten times. V gene TRBV20-1 combines with J gene TRBJ2-7; D is perhaps TRBD2 (5 bases). Germline lookup yields CDR1 DFQATT and CDR2 SNEGSKA (reference sequence). There are 17 residues in the CDR3. Trimming cost V 4 bases and J 3 bases, with 25 bases left between them. The CDR3 DNA reads TGCAGTGCTAAAACCATCACCCCGACTAATTCCATCTACGAGCAGTACTTC. Amino acids: CSAKTITPTNSIYEQYF.

This clonotype is deemed medium-sized. The rearrangement joins TRBV10-1 to TRBJ2-1; D is ambiguous. This CDR3 has 12 amino acids. From germline, CDR1 is WNHNN and CDR2 SYGVQD (reference sequence). Trimming took 6 bases from V and 4 from J, leaving 7 bases between them. CDR3 loop: CASRDDYNEQFF. The CDR3 DNA reads as TGCGCCAGCAGGGATGATTACAATGAGCAGTTCTTC.

The chain joins TRBV12-3 or TRBV12-4 to TRBJ2-7, with 11 bases that match TRBD1. The CDR3 contains 14 residues. V lost 1 base to trimming and J lost 7 bases; unmatched junction nucleotides: 3. CDR3 loop: CASSLGTGGIEQYF. The CDR3 region has the DNA TGTGCCAGCAGTTTAGGGACAGGGGGCATAGAGCAGTACTTC.

The sample holds many counts of this clonotype. The chain employs TRBV6-5 and TRBJ1-2, with D perhaps matching TRBD1 (6 bases). The CDR3 contains 17 residues. The germline CDR1 and CDR2 sequences are MNHEY and SVGAGI. V dropped 0 bases and J dropped 1 base, with 15 bases sitting between them. The CDR3 is CASSYSITQGLNYGYTF. The CDR3 DNA is TGTGCCAGCAGTTACTCGATTACGCAGGGGCTTAACTATGGCTACACCTTC.

This clonotype was counted many times. The gene calls are TRBV10-3 and TRBJ1-5; TRBD1 matches 7 bases. Looked up from germline, CDR1 is ENHRY and CDR2 is SYGVKD. With V trimmed by 6 bases and J by 5 bases, 7 bases remained unmatched. CDR3 length: 14 amino acids. CDR3 bases: TGTGCCATCAGAGGGACAGAGCGGGATCAGCCCCAGCATTTT. Its translation: CAIRGTERDQPQHF.

This clonotype was picked up many times. The CDR3 here is CASSLLGQGTETQYF. Here the CDR3 DNA reads TGTGCCAGCAGTTTATTGGGACAGGGAACAGAGACCCAGTACTTC. The V and J genes are TRBV27 and TRBJ2-5; TRBD1 agrees at 9 bases. The CDR3 runs 15 residues. CDR1 and CDR2 from the germline V gene are MNHEY and SMNVEV (reference sequence). The trim removed 1 base at V and 4 bases at J, leaving 4 bases unmatched.

This clonotype turned up a few times. In nucleotides, the CDR3 is TGCAGTGCTAGTCCCGACGGATCCTACGAGCAGTACTTC. Amino acids: CSASPDGSYEQYF. J is TRBJ2-7 and V is TRBV20-1; no clear D. V gave up 3 bases and J gave up 1 base, with 10 bases separating them. This CDR3 contains 13 residues. In germline, CDR1 is DFQATT, CDR2 SNEGSKA (reference sequence).

By frequency in the sample, this clonotype is medium-sized. The junction and the germline gene differ at one end; a read error may be behind it. The V gene is TRBV20-1, the J gene TRBJ2-5; the D is unclear. Germline V gene sequence: CDR1 DFQATT, CDR2 SNEGSKA (reference sequence). This CDR3 comprises 9 residues. CDR3 DNA sequence: TGCAGTGCCCCAGAGGCCCAGTACTTC. Encoded protein: CSAPEAQYF.

This clonotype appeared many times. This chain connects TRBV7-6 to TRBJ2-7; D is unclear. V lost 0 bases and J 3 bases, leaving 18 bases between the germline ends. Germline V lookup: CDR1 SGHVS, CDR2 FNYEAQ. The CDR3 sequence is 17 residues long. CDR3 sequence reads: CASSLAPLGASDYEQYF. In nucleotides, the CDR3 is TGTGCCAGCAGCTTAGCCCCTCTAGGAGCCTCCGACTACGAGCAGTACTTC.

This clonotype appeared many times. The J gene is TRBJ2-3, the V gene TRBV28; no clear D gene. V was pared by 7 bases and J by 5 bases, with 7 bases between. Germline V lookup: CDR1 MDHEN, CDR2 SYDVKM. The CDR3 is 11 amino acids. CDR3 amino acids: CASTMLDTQYF. The CDR3 nucleotides read TGTGCCAGCACCATGTTAGATACGCAGTATTTT.

The table lists this clonotype with many counts. The chain joins TRBV7-3 to TRBJ2-1; the D gene is possibly TRBD2 (5 bases). V lost 8 bases to trimming and J lost 3 bases, with 20 bases between them. The length of the CDR3 is 16 residues. The germline V gene has CDR1 SGHTA and CDR2 FQGTGA. The CDR3 reads CASSYGVARDYNEQFF. CDR3 in DNA: TGTGCCAGCTCTTATGGGGTCGCTCGGGACTACAATGAGCAGTTCTTC.

Many counts were recorded for this clonotype. The CDR3 is CASSYPTGGSGANVLTF. For the CDR3, the DNA is TGTGCCAGCAGTTACCCGACAGGGGGCTCTGGGGCCAACGTCCTGACTTTC. The chain recombines TRBV6-6 with TRBJ2-6, with 9 bases that match TRBD1. The CDR3 has 17 amino acids. Trimming took 2 bases from V and 0 from J; bases not matched to a gene: 2. Germline CDR1 MNHNY, CDR2 SVGAGI (reference sequence).

This clonotype was seen ten or more times. The gene calls are TRBV28 and TRBJ2-7; 10 positions agree with TRBD1. The CDR3 is 15 residues long. CDR1 is MDHEN and CDR2 is SYDVKM in the germline V gene. The V gene end was trimmed by 7 bases and the J gene end by 5 bases; junction bases not matched to a gene: 11. The chain's CDR3 is CASISPGQGNNEQYF. CDR3 DNA: TGTGCCAGCATATCGCCGGGACAGGGGAATAACGAGCAGTACTTC.

At least ten counts were recorded for this clonotype. The V and J genes are TRBV6-2 or TRBV6-3 and TRBJ2-1, with 11 bases identical to TRBD2. This CDR3 has 16 residues. The ends lost 2 bases at V and 8 bases at J; junction bases unmatched: 8. The germline CDR1 and CDR2 sequences are MNHEY and SVGEGT. CDR3 in amino acids: CASSYPASGRFYEQFF. CDR3 DNA: TGTGCCAGCAGTTACCCAGCTAGCGGGAGGTTTTATGAGCAGTTCTTC.

The sample holds many counts of this clonotype. The V call is TRBV24-1, the J call TRBJ2-7; possibly TRBD1 for D (7 bases). V was cut by 4 bases and J by 5 bases, with 14 bases left in between. CDR3 length: 14 residues. Germline values: CDR1 KGHDR, CDR2 SFDVKD. The CDR3 spells CATSDRRGADEQYF. CDR3 nucleotides: TGTGCCACCAGTGACCGCAGGGGGGCCGACGAGCAGTACTTC.

This clonotype was seen many times. The chain has TRBV5-5 and TRBJ1-1, with D uncertain. Germline CDR1 reads SGHKS; CDR2 reads YYEKEE (reference sequence). The V end lost 1 base, the J end lost 3 bases, and 10 bases lay between the germline ends. CDR3 size: 14 residues. The CDR3 DNA reads as TGTGCCAGCAGCTTGCCCAACATCGACACTGAAGCTTTCTTT. Translated: CASSLPNIDTEAFF.

This clonotype was counted once. The V gene is TRBV20-1, the J gene TRBJ1-2; 9 bases agree with TRBD1. The CDR3 contains 13 residues. Trimming took 7 bases from V and 4 from J; bases not matched to a gene: 7. CDR1 and CDR2 (germline): DFQATT, SNEGSKA (reference sequence). The chain's CDR3 is CSVNTGGGYGYTF. CDR3 DNA sequence: TGCAGTGTTAACACAGGGGGCGGCTATGGCTACACCTTC.

This clonotype was seen repeatedly, ten times or more. The chain recombines TRBV7-2 with TRBJ2-1; D call uncertain. V lost 3 bases to trimming and J lost 0 bases, with 15 bases between them. The CDR3 length is 17 residues. Germline assignment: CDR1 SGHTA and CDR2 FQGNSA. The CDR3 sequence is CASSFPSWRSSYNEQFF. As DNA, the CDR3 is TGTGCCAGCAGCTTCCCTTCCTGGCGGAGCTCCTACAATGAGCAGTTCTTC.

This clonotype appeared many times. V usage is TRBV7-2 and J usage is TRBJ2-1; 11 bases map to TRBD2. This CDR3 contains 15 residues. CDR1 and CDR2 (germline): SGHTA, FQGNSA. J lost 3 bases, V lost 5 bases, and 3 bases had no gene match. The CDR3 DNA reads as TGTGCCAGCAGCATTACTAGCGGGAGCTACAATGAGCAGTTCTTC. This gives the protein CASSITSGSYNEQFF. The entire variable domain, with the rest obtained from reference TRBV7-2 and TRBJ2-1, is as follows: GAGVSQSPSNKVTEKGKDVELRCDPISGHTALYWYRQSLGQGLEFLIYFQGNSAPDKSGLPSDRFSAERTGGSVSTLTIQRTQQEDSAVYLCASSITSGSYNEQFFGPGTRLTVL.

This clonotype showed up many times. Here the CDR3 reads CASSLVAGGTDTQYF. The CDR3 DNA reads as TGTGCCAGCAGCTTAGTGGCGGGAGGGACAGATACGCAGTATTTT. The chain is built from TRBV7-2 and TRBJ2-3; 9 nucleotides agree with TRBD2. Germline V lookup: CDR1 SGHTA, CDR2 FQGNSA. This CDR3 is 15 amino acids long. V shed 1 base, J shed 3 bases, and the junction held 2 bases outside the gene matches.

This clonotype has at least ten counts. The chain employs TRBV2 and TRBJ2-7; D is unresolved. CDR3 size: 12 residues. Germline-derived CDR1 and CDR2 are SNHLY and FYNNEI. V was pared by 5 bases and J by 11 bases, with 16 bases between. CDR3 in DNA: TGTGCCAGCAGTCCGACCGCGCCTGCAGAGTACTTC. Amino acids: CASSPTAPAEYF.